Sequencing of this T cell receptor (beta chain) was carried out in a study of T cells in localized non-small cell lung cancer. TCRdb keeps only in-frame clones here, not all; method: immunoSEQ multiplex PCR. The repertoire holds some 3,000 clones, roughly a fifth seen once, with just under 9.5% in the top ten. This clone is categorized as medium-sized. Germline V gene lookup returns CDR1 SGHNT and CDR2 YENEEA. The CDR3 is made up of 15 amino acids. V shed 5 bases and J 1 base; nucleotides not matched to a gene: 6. This clonotype was sampled from a woman aged 40 to 75 with stage III squamous cell lung carcinoma. This sample comprised lung tumor tissue, obtained before any cancer treatment. V and J are TRBV11-3 and TRBJ1-2, with 8 nucleotides matching TRBD1. CDR3 sequence (DNA): TGTGCCAGCAGCCCGGACAGGGACCTTAACTATGGCTACACCTTC. Translating gives CASSPDRDLNYGYTF. Full variable domain (remainder filled in from reference TRBV11-3 and TRBJ1-2): EAGVVQSPRYKIIEKKQPVAFWCNPISGHNTLYWYLQNLGQGPELLIRYENEEAVDDSQLPKDRFSAERLKGVDSTLKIQPAELGDSAVYLCASSPDRDLNYGYTFGSGTRLTVV.